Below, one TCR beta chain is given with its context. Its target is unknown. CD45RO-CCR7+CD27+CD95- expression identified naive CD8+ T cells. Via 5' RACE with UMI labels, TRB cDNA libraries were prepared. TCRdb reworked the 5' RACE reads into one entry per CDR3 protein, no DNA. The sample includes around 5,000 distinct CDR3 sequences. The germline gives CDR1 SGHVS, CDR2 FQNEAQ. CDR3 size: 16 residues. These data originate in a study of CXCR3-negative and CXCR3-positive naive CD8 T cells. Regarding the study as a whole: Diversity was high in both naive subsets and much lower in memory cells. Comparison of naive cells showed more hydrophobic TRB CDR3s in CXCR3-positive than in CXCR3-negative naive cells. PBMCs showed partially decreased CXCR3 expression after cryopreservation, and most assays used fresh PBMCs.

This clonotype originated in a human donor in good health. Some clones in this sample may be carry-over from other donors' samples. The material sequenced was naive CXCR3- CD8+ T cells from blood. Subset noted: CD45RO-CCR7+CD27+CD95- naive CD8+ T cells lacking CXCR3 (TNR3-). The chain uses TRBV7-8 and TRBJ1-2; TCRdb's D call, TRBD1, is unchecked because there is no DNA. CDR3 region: CASSPNPGQINYGYTF.